The TCR beta chain under discussion was sequenced for a study of T-cell memory formation after mild COVID-19. As for the study in general: Each donor largely had its own TCR clusters. General observations from the study: Clones shrinking from day 15 to 85 showed even CD4/CD8 mixes; later expanders tilted CD4+.

The germline V gene encodes CDR1 SGHRS and CDR2 YFSETQ. CDR3 length equals 17 residues. V trimming: 0 bases; J trimming: 2 bases; junction bases outside the gene matches: 2. A note on this clonotype: As yet, its antigen is unknown.

TCRdb fed the 5' RACE reads into MiXCR, producing one record per CDR3 protein. The sample lists about half a million distinct CDR3 sequences; roughly 20% were seen once. This chain links TRBV5-1 with TRBJ2-3, with 14 bases matching TRBD2. The TCR was taken from an adult woman who had mild COVID-19 (a few samples of this study predate the infection). Cell type and time point are not known. The sample was PBMCs or a T cell subset sorted from them (not recorded which). The CDR3 DNA sequence: TGCGCCAGCAGCTTGGGACTAGCGGGGGGGATCACAGATACGCAGTATTTT. It specifies CASSLGLAGGITDTQYF.